This T cell receptor beta chain was captured in a study of neoadjuvant nivolumab and ipilimumab in lung cancer (dated by TCRdb to 2020 to 2022). For context, the study as a whole: Nivolumab was administered intravenously at 3 mg/kg on days 1, 15 and 29, and in the combination arm ipilimumab 1 mg/kg was added on day 1 only. The primary trial endpoint was the major pathologic response (MPR) rate in the intention-to-treat population in each study arm. Of the 40 to 50 patients with operable NSCLC treated in the trial, about 23 were randomized to nivolumab monotherapy and about 20 to nivolumab plus ipilimumab. TCR repertoires were compared between pretherapy (baseline) peripheral blood and tumors resected at surgery after neoadjuvant immune checkpoint blockade. Seven patients had matched pretherapy and resected tumor pairs analyzed, with four treated with nivolumab and three with nivolumab plus ipilimumab.

Study-level results and caveats: There was no significant correlation between TCR clonality and pathologic tumor regression, and just a single major-pathologic-response sample was available for the clonality-regression analysis. TCR sequencing was performed in a small number of samples. Tumor T-cell richness and clonality rose from pretherapy to surgery in three of three dual-therapy tumors but in only two of four nivolumab-treated tumors. TCR richness in pretherapy blood showed a positive correlation with richness in tumors resected after neoadjuvant therapy (Spearman R ~ 0.87). Greater TCR richness and clonality were observed in resected tumors than in tumor-adjacent uninvolved lung, and increases were observed in more dual-therapy-treated tumors.

The protocol used for the library was the immunoSEQ multiplex PCR assay. As for the authors' bioinformatics: Repertoires were summarized by richness and clonality, and significantly expanded and contracted clones were identified between pre- and post-therapy samples. In its TCRdb copy, this immuneACCESS table keeps in-frame sequences only and misses some clones. Where compared with another copy, unresolved V genes explain less than half of these, and the others have no known cause. Clone size and the V and J calls come from that table; the DNA yielded D and trimming. The table for this sample lists fewer than 40,000 clones; around 90% of them were counted only once. Of the sample, 2% to 2.5% is held by the ten largest clones. Worth noting for this clone: What antigen it recognizes has not been identified. The input lacks base qualities; no much larger clone sits a single base away.

Per the publication, the time point label means: at surgical resection after neoadjuvant nivolumab +/- ipilimumab. Samples came from the phase 2 randomized NEOSTAR trial, which tested neoadjuvant nivolumab or nivolumab plus ipilimumab followed by surgery in operable NSCLC. The germline V gene gives CDR1 as KGHSH and CDR2 as LQKENI. Taken from cysteine to phenylalanine, the CDR3 has 15 residues. The sequence is cut down to CDR3 DNA, 45 bases in frame from base 1. V is trimmed back by 3 bases and J by 4 bases, and the junction contains 7 bases that no gene match accounts for. The source was peripheral blood, collected after neoadjuvant nivolumab, alone or with ipilimumab, at or shortly before surgery. The receptor's source is an adult with non-small cell lung cancer. The sequence joins TRBV18 to TRBJ1-2, with 8 bases aligning to TRBD1. In nucleotides, the sequence is TGTGCCAGCTCACCTGGACAGGGTGAGGTCTATGGCTACACCTTC. Its protein reads: CASSPGQGEVYGYTF. Reference TRBV18 and TRBJ1-2 proteins supply the regions before and after the CDR3; the full variable domain is: NAGVMQNPRHLVRRRGQEARLRCSPMKGHSHVYWYRQLPEEGLKFMVYLQKENIIDESGMPKERFSAEFPKEGPSILRIQQVVRGDSAAYFCASSPGQGEVYGYTFGSGTRLTVV.